The 6 T cell receptor beta chains reported below all come from one sample, sequenced in a study of molecular identifiers for immune sequencing clone quantification. TCRdb reanalysed the PCR reads using MiXCR and keeps one entry per CDR3 protein. This sample has about 630,000 distinct CDR3 sequences, with roughly 27% found just once. Material for sequencing was naive CD8+ T cells from blood, with Jurkat cell RNA spiked in. The subset was: FACS-sorted CD8+CD4-CCR7+CD45RA+ naive T cells. These receptors were obtained from a human donor in good health. Some libraries in this study had Jurkat cell RNA spiked in.

The chain combines TRBV12-3 or TRBV12-4 with TRBJ2-7; D is possibly TRBD2 (5 bases). The length of the CDR3 is 15 residues. V was clipped by 7 bases and J by 0 bases, with 16 bases between them. The CDR3 region has the DNA TGTGCCAGCACCACTAGTCGGGGAAGCTCCTACGAGCAGTACTTC. Translation: CASTTSRGSSYEQYF.

About this clonotype itself: With a much larger clone just one base away, this may be a read error. The rearrangement links TRBV24-1 to TRBJ1-5; D possibly corresponds to TRBD1 (5 bases). The CDR3 runs to 14 residues. Germline CDR1 and CDR2: KGHDR and SFDVKD. CDR3 sequence: CAASDNLGDQPQHF. CDR3 DNA sequence: TGTGCCGCCAGTGACAATTTAGGGGATCAGCCCCAGCATTTT.

In its sample, this clonotype was seen a few times. An end of the junction differs from the germline gene, which may be a read error. The V gene is TRBV4-3, the J gene TRBJ2-5, with 12 bases lining up with TRBD2. In germline, CDR1 is LGHNA, CDR2 YSLEER. The CDR3 has 16 residues. In nucleotides, the CDR3 is TGCGCCGGCAGCCCTAGACTAGCGGGGGACCAAGAGACCCAGTACTTC. Its protein product is CAGSPRLAGDQETQYF.

This clonotype was observed many times. This chain joins TRBV28 and TRBJ2-7; D tentatively reads TRBD1 or TRBD2 (5 bases each). V was shortened by 2 bases and J by 2 bases, with 7 bases between the two germline ends. The CDR3 sequence is 13 residues long. In germline, CDR1 is MDHEN, CDR2 SYDVKM. CDR3 region: CASSLVGAYEQYF. CDR3 sequence (DNA): TGTGCCAGCAGTTTAGTGGGGGCCTACGAGCAGTACTTC.

In this sample, this clonotype turned up many times. CDR3 sequence: CASSLTLVNTEAFF. The CDR3 DNA is TGCGCCAGCAGCCTGACTCTTGTGAACACTGAAGCTTTCTTT. The J gene is TRBJ1-1, the V gene TRBV4-1; D unclear. The CDR3 runs 14 residues. V was clipped by 4 bases and J by 0 bases, with 9 bases between them. The germline V gene encodes CDR1 MGHRA and CDR2 YSYEKL.

At least ten counts were recorded for this clonotype. The chain is built from TRBV6-5 and TRBJ1-1; D might be TRBD1 (5 bases). The CDR3 is 13 residues long. Germline V gives CDR1 MNHEY, CDR2 SVGAGI. V gave up 2 bases and J gave up 6 bases, with 10 bases separating them. CDR3 sequence reads: CASSYGRGAEAFF. In DNA, the CDR3 is TGTGCCAGCAGTTACGGTAGGGGAGCTGAAGCTTTCTTT.